Presented here are 5 T cell receptor beta chains from one specimen sequenced in a study of T-cell memory formation after mild COVID-19. Each CDR3 protein is one row after TCRdb ran MiXCR on the 5' RACE reads. The data contain 300,000 to 400,000 distinct CDR3 sequences, 20% to 25% of them singletons. Source material: PBMCs or a T cell subset sorted from them (not recorded which). The source of these receptors is an adult woman who had mild COVID-19 (a few samples of this study predate the infection). Cell type and time point are not known.

As concerns this clonotype: One end of the junction varies from germline; a read error may be responsible. The genes are TRBV2 and TRBJ2-3; D possibly corresponds to TRBD2 (5 bases). The CDR3 is 11 amino acids. Per the germline V gene, CDR1 is SNHLY and CDR2 is FYNNEI. The CDR3 bases are TGTGCCAGCTCTAGCAAAGATACGCAGTATTTT. Translated: CASSSKDTQYF.

The CDR3 DNA follows: TGTGCCAGCATACCTCTGGGACAAGAGACCCAGTACTTC. This translates into CASIPLGQETQYF. The J gene is TRBJ2-5, the V gene TRBV6-2 or TRBV6-3; D unclear. V was cut by 7 bases and J by 2 bases, with 11 bases left in between. The germline gives CDR1 MNHEY, CDR2 SVGEGT. The CDR3 totals 13 residues.

This clonotype came up a few times. V usage is TRBV6-4 and J usage is TRBJ2-2, with 7 bases matching TRBD1. The length of the CDR3 is 13 residues. Trimming cost V 2 bases and J 6 bases; bases outside gene matches: 0. The germline gives CDR1 MRHNA, CDR2 SNTAGT. This CDR3 is CASSDQGAGELFF. CDR3 in DNA: TGTGCCAGCAGTGACCAGGGGGCCGGGGAGCTGTTTTTT.

This chain connects TRBV3-1 to TRBJ2-7; 7 bases map to TRBD1. J gave up 5 bases and V 1 base, and 14 bases lay outside the gene matches. The germline CDR1 and CDR2 sequences are LGHDT and YNNKEL (reference sequence). This CDR3 has 17 amino acids. The CDR3 nucleotides are TGTGCCAGCAGCCAAGGTCCTCCCCTCAACAGGGGCAACGAGCAGTACTTC. Translated, it gives CASSQGPPLNRGNEQYF.

The sample holds many counts of this clonotype. The V gene is TRBV25-1, the J gene TRBJ1-2; D is undetermined. The V gene's germline CDR1 is MGHDK and CDR2 SYGVNS. V lost 4 bases and J lost 4, with 4 bases in between. This CDR3 is built from 11 residues. DNA of the CDR3: TGTGCCAGCAGTGCCCTCTATGGCTACACCTTC. Protein sequence: CASSALYGYTF.